This TCR beta chain stems from a study of CD8 T cells in ankylosing spondylitis. General study findings and limits: What seemed typical of ankylosing spondylitis blood was a TCR beta motif built from eight highly homologous variants. Matched synovial fluid from ankylosing spondylitis patients was reported to be enriched for disease-linked clones.

This clonotype was observed a few times. No antigen is known for it. Germline CDR1 is SNHLY and CDR2 is FYNNEI. The germline V and J ends were trimmed by 7 bases and 0 bases, with 7 bases remaining between them. The CDR3 has 14 residues. TCRdb reprocessed the 5' RACE reads with MiXCR, giving one entry per CDR3 protein. This table holds 75,000 to 95,000 distinct CDR3 sequences, around 8.5% found once. V gene TRBV2 combines with J gene TRBJ1-6; no reliable D call. Sequenced: blood, either unsorted or a sorted T cell fraction (not recorded which). The receptor was derived from a male donor with ankylosing spondylitis. The CDR3 sequence is CASIASSYNSPLHF. In DNA form, the CDR3 reads TGTGCCAGCATTGCGAGCTCCTATAATTCACCCCTCCACTTT.